This TCR beta chain was profiled in a study of T cells after yellow fever vaccination. Turning to the study itself: SMART-Seq v4 Ultra Low Input served to prepare low-cell-number fractions.

Study-wide results and limits: Most primary-vaccination clones reappeared after the booster (around 95% CD4, 85% to 90% CD8).

Remarks on this clonotype: No antigen is known for it.

TCRdb re-called the 5' RACE reads through MiXCR, storing one row per CDR3 protein. The sample yields about 320,000 distinct CDR3 sequences, roughly an eighth seen once. The sequence derives from a man aged 18 to 30 who received the YFV17D yellow fever vaccine. Source: CD4+ T cells sorted from PBMCs, taken 15 days after the yellow fever booster vaccination.

As DNA, the CDR3 is TGTGCCAGCAGTTCCCGGGGGACACCCCTTTCAAGCAATCAGCCCCAGCATTTT. Translated, it gives CASSSRGTPLSSNQPQHF. The V and J genes are TRBV27 and TRBJ1-5; a weak D match, TRBD1 (6 bases). Looked up from germline, CDR1 is MNHEY and CDR2 is SMNVEV (reference sequence). The V end lost 4 bases, the J end lost 1 base, and 20 bases lay between the germline ends. The CDR3 extends over 18 amino acids.